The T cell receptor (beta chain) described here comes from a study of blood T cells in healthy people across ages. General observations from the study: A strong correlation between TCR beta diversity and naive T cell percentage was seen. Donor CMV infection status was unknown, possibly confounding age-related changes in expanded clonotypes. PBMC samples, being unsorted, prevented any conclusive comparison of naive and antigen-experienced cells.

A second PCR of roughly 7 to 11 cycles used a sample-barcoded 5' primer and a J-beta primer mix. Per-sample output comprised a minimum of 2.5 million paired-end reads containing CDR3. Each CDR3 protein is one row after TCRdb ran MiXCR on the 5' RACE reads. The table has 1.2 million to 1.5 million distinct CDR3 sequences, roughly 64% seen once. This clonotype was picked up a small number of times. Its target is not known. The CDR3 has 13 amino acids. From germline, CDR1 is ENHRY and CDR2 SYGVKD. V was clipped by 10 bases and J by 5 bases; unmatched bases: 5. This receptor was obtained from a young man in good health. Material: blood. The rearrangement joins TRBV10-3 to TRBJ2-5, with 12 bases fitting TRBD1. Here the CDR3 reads CATRDRGLETQYF. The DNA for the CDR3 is TGTGCCACCCGGGACAGGGGGCTGGAGACCCAGTACTTC.